This TCR beta chain was recorded in a study of patients and donors after allogeneic stem cell transplantation. MiXCR, applied by TCRdb to the RT-PCR reads, yields one record per CDR3 protein. This table has 100,000 to 120,000 distinct CDR3 sequences, around 36% appearing once. The source of this sequence is a human donor who was either an allogeneic HSCT recipient or a stem cell or donor lymphocyte infusion donor (not recorded which). It is not recorded whose cells these are; they may come from a transplant donor. The material sequenced was blood, either unsorted or a sorted T cell fraction (not recorded which).

The CDR3 here is CASRPDRVDEQFF. The CDR3 DNA follows: TGTGCCAGCAGACCTGACAGGGTGGATGAGCAGTTCTTC. The chain employs TRBV12-3 or TRBV12-4 and TRBJ2-1; 7 bases line up with TRBD1. The V and J ends lost 6 bases and 8 bases, in that order; junction bases with no gene match: 7. The CDR3 runs to 13 residues.